The entry below gives a single T cell receptor (beta chain) sequence along with its context. Only a few counts were recorded for this clonotype. It lacks a known antigen. Base-call qualities are not available, and no considerably larger clone is one nucleotide away. The source of the sample is a study of blood T cells in healthy people across ages (dated by TCRdb to 2015 to 2017). Regarding the study in general: Template switching captured roughly one uniquely barcoded TCR beta cDNA molecule per two T cells in model experiments. Using deep sequencing normalized with unique cDNA molecular identifiers, the study measured how TCR beta repertoire diversity changes with age. The donors were split into four age groups: young (average about 15 years), middle-aged (39), aged (over 55) and long-lived (about 82). Two additional independent replicas of 1 million unique cDNA reads from the same blood draw were analyzed for two donors (one aged 18 to 29 and one aged 80 or older).

Paper-wide results and their limitations: The CMV infection status of donors was not known, potentially confounding age-related changes in expanded clonotypes. Estimates of total diversity from one million sequenced T cells were regarded as lower bounds and underestimates. Observed TCR beta diversity correlated strongly with the percentage of naive T cells measured by flow cytometry. Because profiling used bulk unsorted PBMCs, naive and antigen-experienced compartments could not be compared conclusively. The long-lived group showed more naive CD4+ T cells, fewer expanded clones and increased TCR diversity than the aged group, suggesting age selection. As age increased, observed TCR beta diversity per million T cells dropped in a roughly linear way, and a significant reduction was already evident by age about 40.

Library prep was done by 5' RACE. Instrument on record: Illumina HiSeq 2500. A second PCR of roughly 7 to 11 cycles was performed with a sample-barcoded 5' primer and a J-beta primer mix. Each TCR beta cDNA molecule received a unique molecular identifier from a template-switch 5' adaptor carrying 12 random nucleotides. Each sample yielded at least 3 million CDR3-containing paired-end reads. First-strand cDNA synthesis was performed from all RNA using the Mint cDNA synthesis kit, with priming by a TRBC-specific oligonucleotide. Following uracil-DNA glycosylase treatment, a first 18-cycle PCR with universal primers M1SS and BC2_uni_R was performed on all cDNA. In the original analysis: Normalization of each sample was performed by random selection of 1 million high-quality reads, each carrying a distinct molecular identifier. Reads with shared molecular identifiers were discarded instead of being binned into consensus sequences. CDR3 identification, clonotype clustering and error correction used MiTCR with a Q25 quality threshold and the strictest error-elimination algorithm. A nonparametric unseen species model using Euler transformation provided a lower-bound estimate of total TCR beta diversity. TCRdb passed the public sequencing reads through fastp at Q25 and MiXCR, retaining productive beta sequences. Rows are unified per CDR3 protein, each entry keeping the most common DNA and genes. TCRdb's processing, not the authors', yielded these V and J calls. For this sample there are more than 450,000 distinct CDR3 sequences; about 27% appear just once. The top ten hold approximately 3.6% of the sample.

The donors were 40 or so Caucasian individuals from Russia, aged roughly 6 to 90 years, who were systemically healthy. Around 9.9 milliliters of peripheral blood were collected from each donor into EDTA-treated Vacutainer tubes. Ficoll-Paque density-gradient centrifugation was used to isolate PBMCs, with at least 6 million obtained per sample. Total RNA was extracted from PBMCs with Trizol reagent, with at least 5.5 micrograms obtained per sample. For every donor, an aliquot of PBMCs went through flow cytometry to measure the percentages of naive CD45RAhigh/CD27high T cells. From cysteine to phenylalanine, the CDR3 is 16 amino acids long. The read is trimmed to its CDR3 DNA, 48 bases read in frame from base 1. CDR1 and CDR2, per the germline V gene, are SGHAT and FQNNGV. Trimmed from V: 1 base; trimmed from J: 2 bases; junction bases lacking a gene match: 7. These data also formed part of another study, on T cells of mothers and their children. The second study reports: The donors were nine systemically healthy Caucasian individuals, made up of three mothers and their six children. cDNA synthesis used all of the extracted RNA, with 1.5 ug of RNA in each 15 ul reaction. Sample barcodes and 2-4 random nucleotides were added via the M1S primer in the second PCR. More than 9 million TCR beta CDR3 reads were obtained from each mother, and approximately 3 million reads were obtained from each child. Thymic selection shapes the output of TCR recombination in a similar way in related and unrelated pairs, and inherited differences have a minor effect. Normalized repertoire overlap was always slightly but never significantly higher in related than unrelated mother-child pairs. With a sensitivity of 90 to 100 clones per million clonotypes, no persistent microchimeric T cell clones were detected. The study used deep NGS to compare TCR beta repertoires of mothers and children, seeking features distinguishing related mother-child pairs from unrelated individuals. On average, the children were roughly 11 +/- 4 years old, while the mothers were approximately 41 +/- 4 years old. After adapters were ligated using NEBNext reagents, the libraries underwent 100+100 nt paired-end sequencing on an Illumina HiSeq 2000. To avoid cross-contamination, the mother libraries and the child libraries were prepared a month apart and sequenced in separate runs. For each donor, between about 450,000 and 2,300,000 distinct TCR beta clonotypes were identified. Naive TCR beta clonotypes were estimated from low-frequency clonotypes matched to each donor's FACS-determined naive share, without sorting.

This receptor was obtained from a boy aged 2 to 9 in good health. The chain was built from TRBV11-2 and TRBJ2-7, with 8 junctional bases fitting TRBD2. The specimen sequenced was blood. The CDR3 corresponds to CASSLGGRGGPYEQYF. At the DNA level, the sequence is TGTGCCAGCAGCTTAGGAGGCCGGGGGGGCCCCTACGAGCAGTACTTC.